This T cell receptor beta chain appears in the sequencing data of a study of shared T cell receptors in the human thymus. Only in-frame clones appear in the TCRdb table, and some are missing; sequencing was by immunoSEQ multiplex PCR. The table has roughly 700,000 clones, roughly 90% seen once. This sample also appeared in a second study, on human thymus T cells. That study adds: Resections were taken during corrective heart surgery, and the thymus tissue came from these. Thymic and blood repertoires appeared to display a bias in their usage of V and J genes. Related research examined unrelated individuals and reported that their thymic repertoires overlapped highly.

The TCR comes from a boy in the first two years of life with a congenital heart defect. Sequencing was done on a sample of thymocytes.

Written as DNA, the CDR3 is TGTGCCAGCAGTTTATCACCCCCCGGGACTTGGAACTACGAGCAGTACTTC. It encodes CASSLSPPGTWNYEQYF. This sequence joins TRBV27 and TRBJ2-7, with D tentatively TRBD2 (6 bases). The CDR3 runs to 17 residues. The V end lost 0 bases, the J end lost 3 bases, and 18 bases lay between the germline ends. CDR1 is MNHEY and CDR2 is SMNVEV in the germline V gene (reference sequence).